A single sample is the source of the 13 T cell receptor beta chains below, sequenced in a study of CD8 T cells in ankylosing spondylitis (dated by TCRdb to about 2017). Libraries came from 5' RACE. Sequencing used an Illumina HiSeq 2500. Clones were called with MiXCR by TCRdb after fastp trimmed the public reads at Q25, and only in-frame beta chains were retained. Rows merge per CDR3 protein into single entries with the most common DNA and genes. In all, the sample holds approximately 140,000 distinct CDR3 sequences, and 40% to 50% of those were seen once. The ten largest clones capture 13% to 15% of the sample. The specimen was synovial fluid, either unsorted or a sorted T cell fraction (not recorded which). Receptors were obtained from a male donor with ankylosing spondylitis.

This clonotype was counted at least ten times. This sequence joins TRBV7-9 and TRBJ2-1; TRBD1 aligns across 8 bases. The CDR3 totals 14 residues. V lost 1 base to trimming and J lost 4 bases; unmatched junction nucleotides: 0. Per germline, CDR1 SEHNR and CDR2 FQNEAQ (reference sequence). CDR3 sequence: CASSLDRGYNEQFF. CDR3 bases: TGTGCCAGCAGCTTAGACAGGGGGTACAATGAGCAGTTCTTC.

This chain links TRBV7-9 with TRBJ1-1; TRBD1 is a possible D gene (5 bases). V dropped 5 bases and J dropped 5 bases, with 18 bases sitting between them. The CDR3 runs to 15 residues. Germline loops: CDR1 SEHNR, CDR2 FQNEAQ (reference sequence). CDR3 DNA: TGTGCCAGCAGCCTACGCGGGGACGGCTTAACTGAAGCTTTCTTT. Residues: CASSLRGDGLTEAFF.

This clonotype was observed at least ten times. The chain uses TRBV11-1 and TRBJ2-7, with D possibly TRBD1 on 6 matching bases. CDR3 size: 14 residues. Between the trimmed V and J ends, which lost 5 bases and 0 bases, there was a span of 11 bases. The germline V gene has CDR1 SGHAT and CDR2 FQDESV (reference sequence). The CDR3, as DNA: TGTGCCAGCAGCCCAAGGGACACCTCCTACGAGCAGTACTTC. It translates to CASSPRDTSYEQYF. The variable domain in full, completed from reference TRBV11-1 and TRBJ2-7, reads EAEVAQSPRYKITEKSQAVAFWCDPISGHATLYWYRQILGQGPELLVQFQDESVVDDSQLPKDRFSAERLKGVDSTLKIQPAELGDSAMYLCASSPRDTSYEQYFGPGTRLTVT.

This clonotype was observed at least ten times. CDR3 residues: CASSIAQSSNQPQHF. The CDR3, as DNA: TGTGCCAGTAGTATTGCGCAGAGCAGCAATCAGCCCCAGCATTTT. The chain combines TRBV19 with TRBJ1-5; D uncertain. The CDR3 contains 15 residues. CDR1 and CDR2 from the germline V gene are LNHDA and SQIVND (reference sequence). V lost 3 bases, J lost 1 base, and 10 bases lay in between.

The chain recombines TRBV2 with TRBJ2-5, with a tentative D call TRBD2 (6 bases). The CDR3 runs 16 residues. CDR1 SNHLY and CDR2 FYNNEI come from the germline V gene. Deletions cut 7 bases from V and 5 bases from J, with 23 bases between. Here the CDR3 DNA reads TGTGCCAGCATCCTAACGGAGGGCACACTTTGGGAGACCCAGTACTTC. Its protein product is CASILTEGTLWETQYF.

The rearrangement links TRBV30 to TRBJ1-5; TRBD1 is a possible D gene (5 bases). Germline loops: CDR1 GTSNPN, CDR2 SVGIG (reference sequence). This CDR3 is built from 13 residues. Trimming stripped 1 base from V and 7 bases from J, with 11 bases between. In DNA form, the CDR3 reads TGTGCCTGGAGTGCGATGGGGGACCAGCCCCAGCATTTT. Residues: CAWSAMGDQPQHF.

The rearrangement uses TRBV12-3 or TRBV12-4 and TRBJ1-2; no definite D call. V was cut by 7 bases and J by 4 bases, with 13 bases left in between. CDR3 length: 13 amino acids. Here the CDR3 reads CASTVAPFYGYTF. The CDR3 bases are TGTGCCAGCACTGTAGCGCCGTTCTATGGCTACACCTTC.

V is TRBV24-1 and J is TRBJ1-2; perhaps TRBD1 as D (6 bases). The CDR3 totals 12 residues. Germline V gene sequence: CDR1 KGHDR, CDR2 SFDVKD. V gave up 1 base and J gave up 8 bases, with 7 bases separating them. This chain's CDR3 is CATSDLGGGYTF. In nucleotides, the CDR3 is TGTGCCACCAGTGATTTAGGGGGAGGCTACACCTTC.

V usage is TRBV11-2 and J usage is TRBJ1-6, with D maybe TRBD1 (5 bases). The CDR3 contains 15 residues. Trimming took off 2 bases at V and 10 bases at J, with 15 bases between the two ends. Germline CDR1 is SGHAT and CDR2 is FQNNGV. For the CDR3, the DNA is TGTGCCAGCAGCTTACGACAGCGTAATCGGTCACCCCTCCACTTT. Translating gives CASSLRQRNRSPLHF.

The gene calls are TRBV20-1 and TRBJ2-1; 7 bases match TRBD2. Germline V CDR1 and CDR2: DFQATT, SNEGSKA (reference sequence). With V trimmed by 5 bases and J by 8 bases, 9 bases remained unmatched. The CDR3 totals 13 residues. In DNA form, the CDR3 reads TGCAGTGCTCCGCGGGAGCATCCCGATGAGCAGTTCTTC. It is translated as CSAPREHPDEQFF.

This clonotype was seen a handful of times. The V call is TRBV28, the J call TRBJ2-2; 11 bases match TRBD1. The CDR3 sequence is 16 residues long. CDR1 is MDHEN, CDR2 SYDVKM, per germline. Unmatched junction bases numbered 8, after V lost 4 bases and J lost 7 bases. The chain's CDR3 is CASSSPGQGAIGELFF. The CDR3, as DNA: TGTGCCAGCAGTTCCCCAGGACAGGGGGCGATCGGGGAGCTGTTTTTT.

CDR3 sequence (DNA): TGTGCCAGCAGCTTCCCATGGTTTCGCTCAGATACGCAGTATTTT. Its translation is CASSFPWFRSDTQYF. The V gene is TRBV11-2, the J gene TRBJ2-3, with no clear D. Between the trimmed V and J ends, which lost 3 bases and 4 bases, there was a span of 14 bases. Germline V gene data show CDR1 as SGHAT and CDR2 as FQNNGV. The CDR3 length is 15 residues.

This clonotype has at least ten counts. Here the CDR3 reads CASARLAGGSNTGELFF. The CDR3 bases are TGTGCCAGCGCTCGACTAGCGGGAGGCTCGAACACCGGGGAGCTGTTTTTT. The chain carries TRBV6-4 and TRBJ2-2; 13 bases map to TRBD2. This CDR3 is 17 amino acids long. Germline trimming cut 8 bases from V and 0 bases from J; bases unmatched to any gene: 6. Germline CDR1 and CDR2: MRHNA and SNTAGT.